These 30 T cell receptor beta chains came from one sample sequenced in a study of Siglec-9 on CD8 T cells in melanoma. Profiled with immunoSEQ multiplex PCR; TCRdb holds only in-frame clones, not every one. The profile shows around 29,000 clones, approximately 80% of them singletons. The sequenced sample consisted of Siglec-9- CD8+ T cells sorted from blood. The receptors were gathered from a human donor in good health.

The V and J genes are TRBV10-3 and TRBJ1-1, with D possibly TRBD1 on 5 matching bases. Germline CDR1 reads ENHRY; CDR2 reads SYGVKD. This CDR3 region has 15 residues. Trimming removed 6 bases at V and 5 bases at J, with 19 bases between. CDR3 DNA sequence: TGTGCCATCAGCCACCGAGGAGGGGAAGAGACTGAAGCTTTCTTT. Its translation is CAISHRGGEETEAFF.

This chain uses TRBV27 with TRBJ2-3, with 8 bases matching TRBD2. This CDR3 comprises 17 residues. Germline V gene data show CDR1 as MNHEY and CDR2 as SMNVEV (reference sequence). The J segment lost 1 base and the V segment lost 1 base, leaving 7 bases of the junction unmatched. The CDR3 loop is CASSLFAGGEGTDTQYF. CDR3 sequence (DNA): TGTGCCAGCAGTTTATTTGCGGGAGGTGAGGGCACAGATACGCAGTATTTT.

The gene calls are TRBV11-2 and TRBJ1-5; D might be TRBD1 (5 bases). Trimming pared 1 base from V and 6 bases from J, leaving 13 bases between. CDR3 length: 15 residues. The germline CDR1 and CDR2 sequences are SGHAT and FQNNGV. In DNA, the CDR3 is TGTGCCAGCAGCTTAGGTAGGGGTTTCGGTCAGCCCCAGCATTTT. It translates to CASSLGRGFGQPQHF. Complete variable domain (other parts from reference TRBV11-2 and TRBJ1-5): EAGVAQSPRYKIIEKRQSVAFWCNPISGHATLYWYQQILGQGPKLLIQFQNNGVVDDSQLPKDRFSAERLKGVDSTLKIQPAKLEDSAVYLCASSLGRGFGQPQHFGDGTRLSIL.

This chain links TRBV6-5 with TRBJ2-2; D remains ambiguous. The V gene's germline CDR1 is MNHEY and CDR2 SVGAGI. V lost 6 bases and J 6 bases, leaving 8 bases between the germline ends. This CDR3 comprises 12 residues. The CDR3 loop reads CASRGMAGELFF. The CDR3 DNA reads as TGTGCCAGCAGGGGAATGGCCGGGGAGCTGTTTTTT.

The chain is built from TRBV27 and TRBJ1-5; 7 bases are shared with TRBD1. V lost 7 bases to trimming and J lost 0 bases; unmatched junction nucleotides: 3. The germline CDR1 and CDR2 sequences are MNHEY and SMNVEV (reference sequence). CDR3 size: 14 residues. The CDR3 bases are TGTGCCAGCAAAAAGGGGGCTAGCAATCAGCCCCAGCATTTT. Its translation: CASKKGASNQPQHF.

This clone came up a few times. The chain employs TRBV6-1 and TRBJ2-7, with 7 bases aligning to TRBD1. CDR3 length: 13 amino acids. J was trimmed by 1 base and V by 8 bases; bases with no gene match: 5. From germline, CDR1 is MNHNS and CDR2 SASEGT. For the CDR3, the DNA is TGTGCCAGCGGGACAGCAGTATCCTACGAGCAGTACTTC. Residues: CASGTAVSYEQYF.

The chain joins TRBV6-4 to TRBJ1-1; D is perhaps TRBD1 (6 bases). Trimming cost V 4 bases and J 11 bases, with 17 bases left between them. The CDR3 consists of 13 residues. Germline loops: CDR1 MRHNA, CDR2 SNTAGT. CDR3 protein: CASSGPGDRGAFF. In DNA form, the CDR3 reads TGTGCCAGCAGTGGCCCAGGGGATCGTGGGGCTTTCTTT.

This clone was counted a few times. This rearrangement joins TRBV19 to TRBJ1-5, with 9 bases fitting TRBD1. After removal of 3 bases from V and 7 bases from J, the junction contained 4 bases not matched to a gene. Germline assignment: CDR1 LNHDA and CDR2 SQIVND (reference sequence). This CDR3 has 14 residues. The CDR3 spells CASSIPQGAQPQHF. Written as DNA, the CDR3 is TGTGCCAGTAGTATTCCACAGGGGGCACAGCCCCAGCATTTT.

The chain links TRBV9 to TRBJ2-3; 8 nucleotides agree with TRBD1. The CDR3 is 17 residues long. Germline V gives CDR1 SGDLS, CDR2 YYNGEE. J lost 0 bases, V lost 0 bases, and 6 bases had no gene match. The CDR3 sequence: CASSVAPWTGSTDTQYF. CDR3 sequence (DNA): TGTGCCAGCAGCGTAGCCCCTTGGACAGGGAGCACAGATACGCAGTATTTT.

The chain combines TRBV5-6 with TRBJ2-3, with D tentatively TRBD1 (6 bases). V was trimmed by 3 bases and J by 5 bases, leaving 19 bases between them. CDR1 SGHDT and CDR2 YYEEEE come from the germline V gene. The CDR3 sequence is 16 residues long. The CDR3 region is CASSYRTSRQVDTQYF. Here the CDR3 DNA reads TGTGCCAGCAGCTATAGAACAAGCCGACAGGTAGATACGCAGTATTTT.

The chain recombines TRBV7-8 with TRBJ2-3; TRBD2 agrees at 8 bases. The CDR3 sequence is 16 residues long. The ends lost 5 bases at V and 2 bases at J; junction bases unmatched: 9. Germline values: CDR1 SGHVS, CDR2 FQNEAQ. In DNA, the CDR3 is TGTGCCAGCAGCCCTTTTGGGACTAGGGACACAGATACGCAGTATTTT. Its translation is CASSPFGTRDTDTQYF. Combining the CDR3 with reference TRBV7-8 and TRBJ2-3 gives the whole variable domain GAGVSQSPRYKVAKRGQDVALRCDPISGHVSLFWYQQALGQGPEFLTYFQNEAQLDKSGLPSDRFFAERPEGSVSTLKIQRTQQEDSAVYLCASSPFGTRDTDTQYFGPGTRLTVL.

DNA for the CDR3: TGTGCCAGCAGCTTGGAGACAGGGCAAGAGACCCAGTACTTC. Encoded protein: CASSLETGQETQYF. This chain connects TRBV9 to TRBJ2-5; the match to TRBD1 covers 7 bases. Per the germline V gene, CDR1 is SGDLS and CDR2 is YYNGEE. CDR3 length: 14 amino acids. V shed 4 bases, J shed 2 bases, and the junction held 5 bases outside the gene matches.

The chain is built from TRBV5-1 and TRBJ2-7; TRBD1 aligns across 7 bases. The CDR3 loop spans 15 amino acids. Trimming took 4 bases from V and 2 from J; bases not matched to a gene: 9. Germline CDR1 and CDR2: SGHRS and YFSETQ. CDR3 sequence: CASSGTGVPAYEQYF. The CDR3 nucleotides are TGCGCCAGCAGCGGAACAGGGGTTCCGGCCTACGAGCAGTACTTC.

The rearrangement links TRBV2 to TRBJ2-4; the D is unclear. Trimming removed 6 bases from V and 0 bases from J, with 18 bases in between. This CDR3 is 17 amino acids long. Per the germline V gene, CDR1 is SNHLY and CDR2 is FYNNEI. CDR3 amino acids: CASSLLRAAEAKNIQYF. The CDR3 DNA reads as TGTGCCAGCAGCCTACTTCGGGCAGCTGAAGCCAAAAACATTCAGTACTTC.

This chain joins TRBV7-8 and TRBJ1-2; TRBD1 matches 9 bases. Unmatched junction bases numbered 10, after V lost 4 bases and J lost 10 bases. From germline, CDR1 is SGHVS and CDR2 FQNEAQ. This CDR3 contains 14 residues. CDR3 sequence reads: CASSSSSGTGYYTF. The CDR3 DNA is TGTGCCAGCAGCTCGAGCTCCGGGACAGGGTACTACACCTTC.

This chain uses TRBV27 with TRBJ2-7; 8 bases fit TRBD1. Trimming took 2 bases from V and 1 from J; bases not matched to a gene: 7. CDR1 and CDR2 from the germline V gene are MNHEY and SMNVEV (reference sequence). The CDR3 sequence is 16 residues long. This chain's CDR3 is CASSLADRVGSYEQYF. The CDR3 bases are TGTGCCAGCAGTTTAGCGGACAGGGTGGGATCCTACGAGCAGTACTTC.

The chain recombines TRBV27 with TRBJ1-5, with 8 bases aligning to TRBD1. Germline-derived CDR1 and CDR2 are MNHEY and SMNVEV (reference sequence). There are 18 residues in the CDR3. V was clipped by 6 bases and J by 2 bases; unmatched bases: 15. In DNA, the CDR3 is TGTGCCAGCAGCCTCAAAGGACAGGGCCGGTGGGGCAATCAGCCCCAGCATTTT. Translation gives CASSLKGQGRWGNQPQHF.

The CDR3 DNA sequence: TGTGCCAGCAGGCAGGGGAACACTGAAGCTTTCTTT. Translation: CASRQGNTEAFF. The V gene is TRBV2, the J gene TRBJ1-1, with D possibly being TRBD1 (5 bases). CDR1 and CDR2 from the germline V gene are SNHLY and FYNNEI. The V and J ends lost 6 bases and 1 base respectively, with 6 bases between them. CDR3 length equals 12 residues.

The rearrangement joins TRBV5-6 to TRBJ2-7; 13 nucleotides line up with TRBD2. Trimming removed 4 bases from V and 7 bases from J; junction bases left unmatched: 8. Germline CDR1 reads SGHDT; CDR2 reads YYEEEE. This CDR3 has 15 residues. The CDR3 spells CASSGWTSGSREQYV. In DNA form, the CDR3 reads TGTGCCAGCAGCGGATGGACTAGCGGGAGTCGTGAGCAGTACGTC.

The chain is built from TRBV7-9 and TRBJ1-5, with a weak D call TRBD1 (5 bases). The CDR3 is 18 amino acids. Germline V gene sequence: CDR1 SEHNR, CDR2 FQNEAQ (reference sequence). Trimming took off 5 bases at V and 6 bases at J, with 26 bases between the two ends. The CDR3 loop reads CASSLGGMAGQTTQPQHF. The CDR3 DNA sequence: TGTGCCAGCAGCCTCGGGGGTATGGCAGGGCAGACGACTCAGCCCCAGCATTTT.

With regard to this clone: Sequence at one end of the junction differs from germline and may be a read error. V and J are TRBV10-3 and TRBJ2-3; D is undetermined. Germline V CDR1 and CDR2: ENHRY, SYGVKD. This CDR3 is built from 16 residues. The CDR3 spells CATSAPEDLAADTQYF. In DNA, the CDR3 is TGTGCCACCAGTGCTCCCGAAGACTTGGCGGCAGATACGCAGTATTTT.

The chain couples TRBV7-9 to TRBJ2-2, with TRBD2 identical over 8 bases. The J segment lost 4 bases and the V segment lost 3 bases, leaving 7 bases of the junction unmatched. CDR1 is SEHNR and CDR2 is FQNEAQ in the germline V gene (reference sequence). The CDR3 has 16 residues. CDR3 amino acids: CASSFLAGGFTGELFF. As DNA, the CDR3 is TGTGCCAGCAGCTTCCTGGCGGGAGGTTTCACCGGGGAGCTGTTTTTT.

The J gene is TRBJ2-7, the V gene TRBV5-6; D call uncertain. This CDR3 has 14 amino acids. V lost 2 bases and J lost 2, with 11 bases in between. The V gene's germline CDR1 is SGHDT and CDR2 YYEEEE. DNA of the CDR3: TGTGCCAGCAGCTTCGCCTCGGATACCTACGAGCAGTACTTC. Its translation is CASSFASDTYEQYF.

This clone is a singleton in its sample. The rearrangement uses TRBV7-8 and TRBJ1-3, with 8 bases identical to TRBD1. V lost 5 bases and J lost 4; bases outside the gene matches: 16. CDR3 length equals 18 residues. CDR1 is SGHVS and CDR2 is FQNEAQ in the germline V gene. CDR3: CASSKTVVDRGPGNTIYF. The CDR3 nucleotides are TGTGCCAGCAGCAAAACCGTCGTAGACAGGGGACCCGGAAACACCATATATTTT.

The chain couples TRBV16 to TRBJ2-7; D is tentatively TRBD1 or TRBD2 (5 bases each). The germline CDR1 and CDR2 sequences are KGHSY and FQNENV. Between the trimmed V and J ends, which lost 0 bases and 0 bases, there was a span of 9 bases. The CDR3 contains 15 residues. The CDR3 here is CASSQSPGSSYEQYF. The CDR3, as DNA: TGTGCCAGCAGCCAATCGCCAGGGAGCTCCTACGAGCAGTACTTC.

The chain joins TRBV13 to TRBJ2-2; D unresolved. The CDR3 is 12 residues long. CDR1 is PRHDT, CDR2 FYEKMQ, per germline (reference sequence). V was shortened by 5 bases and J by 4 bases, with 5 bases between the two germline ends. The CDR3 bases are TGTGCCAGCAGCCCCCCCACCGGGGAGCTGTTTTTT. This gives the protein CASSPPTGELFF.

This rearrangement joins TRBV11-2 to TRBJ1-3; D not resolved. The germline V gene has CDR1 SGHAT and CDR2 FQNNGV. CDR3 length equals 13 residues. V gave up 2 bases and J gave up 8 bases, with 10 bases separating them. The CDR3 nucleotides are TGTGCCAGCAGCTTACTAACGGTAGACACCATATATTTT. Translating it yields CASSLLTVDTIYF.

The chain combines TRBV10-2 with TRBJ2-3, with TRBD2 matching 7 bases. Trimming took 2 bases from V and 1 from J; bases not matched to a gene: 15. Germline V gene sequence: CDR1 WSHSY, CDR2 SAAADI. The CDR3 consists of 19 residues. The CDR3 here is CASSETQRGLVGGTDTQYF. DNA for the CDR3: TGCGCCAGCAGTGAGACCCAGCGGGGCTTAGTCGGGGGCACAGATACGCAGTATTTT.

The chain employs TRBV20-1 and TRBJ2-3, with a weak D call TRBD1 (6 bases). This CDR3 comprises 11 residues. Germline CDR1 DFQATT, CDR2 SNEGSKA (reference sequence). The V end was cut by 6 bases, the J end by 6 bases, with 10 bases between. The CDR3 reads CSAAQGDTQYF. DNA of the CDR3: TGCAGTGCGGCGCAGGGGGATACGCAGTATTTT.

V gene TRBV7-9 combines with J gene TRBJ1-1; 8 nucleotides match TRBD1. The germline V gene encodes CDR1 SEHNR and CDR2 FQNEAQ (reference sequence). CDR3 length: 15 amino acids. J lost 6 bases, V lost 8 bases, and 14 bases had no gene match. CDR3 protein: CASLHPYTTGAEAFF. The DNA of the CDR3 is TGTGCCAGCCTCCACCCCTATACGACAGGGGCTGAAGCTTTCTTT.